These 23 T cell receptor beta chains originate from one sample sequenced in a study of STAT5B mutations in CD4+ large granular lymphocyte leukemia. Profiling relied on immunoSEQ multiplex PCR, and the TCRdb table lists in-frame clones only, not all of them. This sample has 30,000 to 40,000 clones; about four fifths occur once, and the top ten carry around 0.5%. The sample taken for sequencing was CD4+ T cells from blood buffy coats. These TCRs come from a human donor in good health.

DNA of the CDR3: TGTGCCAGCAGCCCGAGGGCCCTTAACTATGGCTACACCTTC. Its translation: CASSPRALNYGYTF. V and J are TRBV7-9 and TRBJ1-2; D gene unclear. Germline CDR1 and CDR2: SEHNR and FQNEAQ (reference sequence). The CDR3 loop spans 14 amino acids. Between the trimmed V and J ends, which lost 5 bases and 1 base, there was a span of 11 bases.

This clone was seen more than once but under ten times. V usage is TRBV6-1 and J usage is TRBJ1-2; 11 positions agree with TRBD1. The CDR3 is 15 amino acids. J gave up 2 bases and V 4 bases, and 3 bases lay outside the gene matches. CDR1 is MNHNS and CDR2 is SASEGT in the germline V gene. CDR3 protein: CASSARTGGNYGYTF. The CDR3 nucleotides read TGTGCCAGCAGTGCTCGGACAGGGGGCAACTATGGCTACACCTTC.

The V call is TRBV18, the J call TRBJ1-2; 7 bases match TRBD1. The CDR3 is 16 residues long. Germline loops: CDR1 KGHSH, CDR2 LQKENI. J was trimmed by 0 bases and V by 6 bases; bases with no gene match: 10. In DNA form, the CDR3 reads TGTGCCAGCTCCCTTCAGTCGGGGACAGCTAACTATGGCTACACCTTC. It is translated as CASSLQSGTANYGYTF. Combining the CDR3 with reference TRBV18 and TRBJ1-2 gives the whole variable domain NAGVMQNPRHLVRRRGQEARLRCSPMKGHSHVYWYRQLPEEGLKFMVYLQKENIIDESGMPKERFSAEFPKEGPSILRIQQVVRGDSAAYFCASSLQSGTANYGYTFGSGTRLTVV.

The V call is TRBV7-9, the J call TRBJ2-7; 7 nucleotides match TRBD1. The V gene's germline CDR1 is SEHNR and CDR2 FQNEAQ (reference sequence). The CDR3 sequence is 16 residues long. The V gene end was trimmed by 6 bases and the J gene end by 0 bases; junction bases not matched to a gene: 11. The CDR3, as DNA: TGTGCCAGCAGGAAGACAGGGACGGGAAGCTCCTACGAGCAGTACTTC. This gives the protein CASRKTGTGSSYEQYF.

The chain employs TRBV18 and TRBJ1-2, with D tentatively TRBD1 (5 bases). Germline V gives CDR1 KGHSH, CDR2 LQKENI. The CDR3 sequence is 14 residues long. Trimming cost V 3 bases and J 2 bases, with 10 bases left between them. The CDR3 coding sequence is TGTGCCAGCTCACCCTCCGGGACCAACTATGGCTACACCTTC. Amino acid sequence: CASSPSGTNYGYTF.

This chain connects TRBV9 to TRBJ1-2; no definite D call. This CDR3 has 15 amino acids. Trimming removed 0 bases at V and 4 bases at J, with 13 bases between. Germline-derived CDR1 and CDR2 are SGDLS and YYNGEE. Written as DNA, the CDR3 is TGTGCCAGCAGCGTAGAAGCTACCAGCAGCTATGGCTACACCTTC. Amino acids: CASSVEATSSYGYTF.

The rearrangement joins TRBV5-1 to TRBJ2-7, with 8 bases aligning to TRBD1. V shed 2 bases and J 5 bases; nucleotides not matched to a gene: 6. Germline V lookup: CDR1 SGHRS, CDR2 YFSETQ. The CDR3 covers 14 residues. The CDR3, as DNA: TGCGCCAGCAGCTTCGCAGGGGGCCGGGACGAGCAGTACTTC. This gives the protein CASSFAGGRDEQYF.

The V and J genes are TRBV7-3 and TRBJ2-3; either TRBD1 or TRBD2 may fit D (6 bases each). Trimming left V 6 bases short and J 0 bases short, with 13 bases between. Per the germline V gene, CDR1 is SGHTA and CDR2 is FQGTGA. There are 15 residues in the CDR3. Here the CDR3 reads CASSPQGGSTDTQYF. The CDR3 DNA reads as TGTGCCAGCAGTCCCCAAGGGGGGAGCACAGATACGCAGTATTTT. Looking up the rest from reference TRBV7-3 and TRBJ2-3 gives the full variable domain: GAGVSQTPSNKVTEKGKYVELRCDPISGHTALYWYRQSLGQGPEFLIYFQGTGAADDSGLPNDRFFAVRPEGSVSTLKIQRTERGDSAVYLCASSPQGGSTDTQYFGPGTRLTVL.

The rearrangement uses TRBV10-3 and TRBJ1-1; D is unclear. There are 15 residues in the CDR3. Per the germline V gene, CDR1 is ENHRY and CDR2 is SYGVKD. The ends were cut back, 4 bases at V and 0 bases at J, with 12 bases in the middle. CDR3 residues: CAISVTDSLNTEAFF. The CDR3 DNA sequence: TGTGCCATCAGTGTAACAGACTCACTGAACACTGAAGCTTTCTTT.

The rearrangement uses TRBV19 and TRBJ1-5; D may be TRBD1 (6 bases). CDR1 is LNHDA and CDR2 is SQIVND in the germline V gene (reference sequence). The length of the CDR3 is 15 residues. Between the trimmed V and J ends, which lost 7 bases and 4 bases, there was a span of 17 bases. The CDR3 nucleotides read TGTGCCAGTAACCCATCCGGACAGACTAATCAGCCCCAGCATTTT. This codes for CASNPSGQTNQPQHF.

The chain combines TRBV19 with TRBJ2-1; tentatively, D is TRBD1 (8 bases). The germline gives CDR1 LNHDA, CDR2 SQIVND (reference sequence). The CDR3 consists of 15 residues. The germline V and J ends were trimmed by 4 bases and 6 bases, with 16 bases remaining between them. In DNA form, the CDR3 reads TGTGCCAGTAGTAGGGGGGGAGACAGGGGCAATGAGCAGTTCTTC. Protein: CASSRGGDRGNEQFF.

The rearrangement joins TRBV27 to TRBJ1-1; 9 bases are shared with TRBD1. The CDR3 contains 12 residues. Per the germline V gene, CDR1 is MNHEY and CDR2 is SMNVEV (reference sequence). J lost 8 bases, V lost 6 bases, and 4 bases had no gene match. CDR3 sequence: CASRQGAGEAFF. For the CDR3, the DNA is TGTGCCAGCAGACAGGGGGCAGGGGAAGCTTTCTTT.

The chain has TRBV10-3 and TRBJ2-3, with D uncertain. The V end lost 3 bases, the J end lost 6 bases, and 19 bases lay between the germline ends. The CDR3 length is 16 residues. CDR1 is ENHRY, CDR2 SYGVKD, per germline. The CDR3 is CAISEGPGSLVDTQYF. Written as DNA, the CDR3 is TGTGCCATCAGTGAAGGGCCAGGCTCGTTGGTGGATACGCAGTATTTT.

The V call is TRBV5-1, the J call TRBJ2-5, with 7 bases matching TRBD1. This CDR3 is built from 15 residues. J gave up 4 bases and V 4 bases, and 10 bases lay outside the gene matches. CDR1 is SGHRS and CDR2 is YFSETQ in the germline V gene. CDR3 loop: CASSNFRGNGETQYF. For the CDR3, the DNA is TGCGCCAGCAGCAACTTCAGGGGGAACGGAGAGACCCAGTACTTC.

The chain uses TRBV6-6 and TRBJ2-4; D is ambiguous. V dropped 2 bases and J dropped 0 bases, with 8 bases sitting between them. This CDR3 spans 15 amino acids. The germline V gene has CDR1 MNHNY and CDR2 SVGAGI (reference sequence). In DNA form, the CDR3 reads TGTGCCAGCAGTTACGATCAGCTAGCCAAAAACATTCAGTACTTC. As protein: CASSYDQLAKNIQYF.

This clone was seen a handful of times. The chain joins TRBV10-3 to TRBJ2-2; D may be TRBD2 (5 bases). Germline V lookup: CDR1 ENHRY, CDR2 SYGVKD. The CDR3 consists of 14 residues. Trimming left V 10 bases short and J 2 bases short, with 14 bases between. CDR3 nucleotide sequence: TGTGCCAATCGAAAGGACTTCAACACCGGGGAGCTGTTTTTT. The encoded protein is CANRKDFNTGELFF.

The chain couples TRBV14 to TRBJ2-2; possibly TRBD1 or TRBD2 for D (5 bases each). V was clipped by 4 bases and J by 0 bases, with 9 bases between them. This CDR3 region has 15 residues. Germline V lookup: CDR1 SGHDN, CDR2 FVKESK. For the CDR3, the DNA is TGTGCCAGCAGCCCTGGGACCTCGAACACCGGGGAGCTGTTTTTT. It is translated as CASSPGTSNTGELFF.

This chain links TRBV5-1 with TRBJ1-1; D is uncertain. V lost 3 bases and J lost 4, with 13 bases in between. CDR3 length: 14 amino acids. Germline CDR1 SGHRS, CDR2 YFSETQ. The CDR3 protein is CASSSSGGPTEAFF. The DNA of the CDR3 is TGCGCCAGCAGCTCCTCTGGAGGGCCCACTGAAGCTTTCTTT.

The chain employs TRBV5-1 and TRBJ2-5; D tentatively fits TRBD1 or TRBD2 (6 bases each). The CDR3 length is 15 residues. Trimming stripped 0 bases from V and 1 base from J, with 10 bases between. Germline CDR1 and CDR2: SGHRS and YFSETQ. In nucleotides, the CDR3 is TGCGCCAGCAGCTTGGCGGGGGCCCTCCAAGAGACCCAGTACTTC. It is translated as CASSLAGALQETQYF.

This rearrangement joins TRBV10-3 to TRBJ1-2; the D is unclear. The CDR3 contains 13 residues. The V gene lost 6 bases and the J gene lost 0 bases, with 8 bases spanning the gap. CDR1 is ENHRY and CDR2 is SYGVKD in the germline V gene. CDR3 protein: CAISGSSNYGYTF. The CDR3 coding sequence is TGTGCCATCAGCGGCAGCTCTAACTATGGCTACACCTTC.

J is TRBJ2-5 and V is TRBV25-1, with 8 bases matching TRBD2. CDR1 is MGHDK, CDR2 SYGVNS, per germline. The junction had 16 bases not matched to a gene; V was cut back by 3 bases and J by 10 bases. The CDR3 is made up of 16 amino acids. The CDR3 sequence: CASSDPLGPRGDIQYF. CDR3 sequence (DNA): TGTGCCAGCAGTGACCCCCTCGGCCCGCGGGGGGACATCCAGTACTTC.

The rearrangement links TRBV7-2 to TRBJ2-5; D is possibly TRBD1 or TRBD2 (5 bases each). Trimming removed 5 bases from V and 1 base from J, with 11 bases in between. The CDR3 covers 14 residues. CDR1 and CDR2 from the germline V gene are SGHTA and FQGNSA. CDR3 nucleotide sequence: TGTGCCAGCAGCCCCCCCGGGGCCCAAGAGACCCAGTACTTC. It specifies CASSPPGAQETQYF.

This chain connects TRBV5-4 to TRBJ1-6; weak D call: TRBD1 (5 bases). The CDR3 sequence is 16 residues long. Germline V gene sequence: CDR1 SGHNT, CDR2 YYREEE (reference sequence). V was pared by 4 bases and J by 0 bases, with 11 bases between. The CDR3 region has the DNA TGTGCCAGCAGCCCGTGGGACGCCTCCTATAATTCACCCCTCCACTTT. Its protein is CASSPWDASYNSPLHF.